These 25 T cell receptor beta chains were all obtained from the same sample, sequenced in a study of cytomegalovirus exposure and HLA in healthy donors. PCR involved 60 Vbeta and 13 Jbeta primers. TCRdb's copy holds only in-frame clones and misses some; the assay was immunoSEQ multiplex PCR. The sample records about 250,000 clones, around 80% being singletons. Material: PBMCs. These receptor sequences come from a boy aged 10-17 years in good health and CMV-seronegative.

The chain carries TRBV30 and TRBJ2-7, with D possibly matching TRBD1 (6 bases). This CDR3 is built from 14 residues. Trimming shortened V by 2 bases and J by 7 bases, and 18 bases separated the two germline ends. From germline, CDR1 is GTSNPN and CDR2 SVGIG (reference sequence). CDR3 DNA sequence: TGTGCCTGGAGTATTATCGGACAGAGGGGAGAGCAGTACTTC. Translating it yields CAWSIIGQRGEQYF.

The CDR3 DNA reads as TGTGCCAGCAGCGTGGGTGCGGGGGGGAGGGTCGAGACCCAGTACTTC. Protein sequence: CASSVGAGGRVETQYF. The genes are TRBV9 and TRBJ2-5, with 9 bases fitting TRBD2. Per the germline V gene, CDR1 is SGDLS and CDR2 is YYNGEE. V shed 2 bases, J shed 5 bases, and the junction held 10 bases outside the gene matches. The CDR3 sequence is 16 residues long.

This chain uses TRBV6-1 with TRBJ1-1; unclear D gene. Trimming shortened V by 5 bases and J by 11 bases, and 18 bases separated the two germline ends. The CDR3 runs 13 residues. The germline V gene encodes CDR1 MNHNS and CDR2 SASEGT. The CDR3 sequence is CASSQNEADSAFF. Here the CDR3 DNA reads TGTGCCAGCAGTCAAAACGAAGCTGATTCGGCTTTCTTT.

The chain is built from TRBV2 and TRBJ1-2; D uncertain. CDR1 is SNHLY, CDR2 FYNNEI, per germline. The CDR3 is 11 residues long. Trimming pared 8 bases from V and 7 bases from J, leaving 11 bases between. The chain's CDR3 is CASSRATGYTF. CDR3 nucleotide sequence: TGTGCCAGCTCGAGGGCCACTGGCTACACCTTC.

CDR3 nucleotide sequence: TGCGCCAGCAGCCAAGGACTAGCGGAGGGGCACAATGAGCAGTTCTTC. Protein sequence: CASSQGLAEGHNEQFF. The chain is built from TRBV5-1 and TRBJ2-1; 10 nucleotides match TRBD2. The CDR3 totals 16 residues. With 4 bases clipped from V and 5 bases from J, the junction kept 9 bases outside the gene matches. CDR1 is SGHRS, CDR2 YFSETQ, per germline.

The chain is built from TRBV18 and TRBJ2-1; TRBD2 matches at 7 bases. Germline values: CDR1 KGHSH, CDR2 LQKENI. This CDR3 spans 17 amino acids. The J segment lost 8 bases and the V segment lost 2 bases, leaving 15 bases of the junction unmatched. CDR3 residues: CASSPTGVGTGGDEQFF. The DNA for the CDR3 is TGTGCCAGCTCACCAACGGGGGTGGGGACGGGAGGCGATGAGCAGTTCTTC.

The CDR3 loop is CAWSVWGGTEAFF. As DNA, the CDR3 is TGTGCCTGGAGTGTGTGGGGGGGAACTGAAGCTTTCTTT. J is TRBJ1-1 and V is TRBV30; perhaps TRBD1 as D (5 bases). Germline V gene data show CDR1 as GTSNPN and CDR2 as SVGIG (reference sequence). V was clipped by 0 bases and J by 5 bases, with 10 bases between them. This CDR3 spans 13 amino acids.

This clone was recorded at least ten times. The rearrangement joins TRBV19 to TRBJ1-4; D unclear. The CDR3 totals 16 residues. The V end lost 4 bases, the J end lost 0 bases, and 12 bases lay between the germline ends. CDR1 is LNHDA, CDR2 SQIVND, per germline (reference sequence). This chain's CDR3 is CASSKRLGTTNEKLFF. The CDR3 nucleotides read TGTGCCAGTAGTAAGAGGTTAGGCACAACTAATGAAAAACTGTTTTTT.

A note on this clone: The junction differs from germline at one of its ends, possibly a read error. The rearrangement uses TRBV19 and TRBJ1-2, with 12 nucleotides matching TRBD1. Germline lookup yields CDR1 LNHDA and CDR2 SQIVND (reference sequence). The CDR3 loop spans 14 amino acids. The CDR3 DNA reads TGTGCCAGTAGTGGGACAGGGGGCTTCTATGGCTACCCCTTC. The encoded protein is CASSGTGGFYGYPF.

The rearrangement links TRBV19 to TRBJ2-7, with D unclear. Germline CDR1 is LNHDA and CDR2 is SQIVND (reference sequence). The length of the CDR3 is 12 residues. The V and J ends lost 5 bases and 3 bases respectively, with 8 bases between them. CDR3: CASSAVSYEQYF. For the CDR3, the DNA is TGTGCCAGTAGTGCAGTCAGCTACGAGCAGTACTTC. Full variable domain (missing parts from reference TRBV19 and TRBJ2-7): DGGITQSPKYLFRKEGQNVTLSCEQNLNHDAMYWYRQDPGQGLRLIYYSQIVNDFQKGDIAEGYSVSREKKESFPLTVTSAQKNPTAFYLCASSAVSYEQYFGPGTRLTVT.

DNA for the CDR3: TGTGCCAGCAGCAAGGGGCAGGCCATCTACCTACGCCCCGTACTTACTGGGGCCAACGTCCTGACTTTC. Its protein product is CASSKGQAIYLRPVLTGANVLTF. J is TRBJ2-6 and V is TRBV21-1; TRBD1 reflects the table's D call only, with no check against the DNA. TRBV21-1 is listed as a pseudogene. The CDR3 runs to 23 residues.

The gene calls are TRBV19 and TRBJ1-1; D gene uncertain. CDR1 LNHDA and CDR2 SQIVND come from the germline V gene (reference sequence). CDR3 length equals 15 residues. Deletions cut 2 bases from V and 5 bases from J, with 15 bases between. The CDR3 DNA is TGTGCCAGTAGTATACGAACGCGGGTCCGGACTGAAGCTTTCTTT. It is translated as CASSIRTRVRTEAFF. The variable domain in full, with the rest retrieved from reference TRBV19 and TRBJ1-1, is DGGITQSPKYLFRKEGQNVTLSCEQNLNHDAMYWYRQDPGQGLRLIYYSQIVNDFQKGDIAEGYSVSREKKESFPLTVTSAQKNPTAFYLCASSIRTRVRTEAFFGQGTRLTVV.

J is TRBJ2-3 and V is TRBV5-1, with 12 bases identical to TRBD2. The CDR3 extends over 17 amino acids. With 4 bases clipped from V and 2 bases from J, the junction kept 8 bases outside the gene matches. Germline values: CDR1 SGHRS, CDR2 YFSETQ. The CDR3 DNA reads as TGCGCCAGCAGCATGGTCCTAGCGGGGGGGCCCACAGATACGCAGTATTTT. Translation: CASSMVLAGGPTDTQYF.

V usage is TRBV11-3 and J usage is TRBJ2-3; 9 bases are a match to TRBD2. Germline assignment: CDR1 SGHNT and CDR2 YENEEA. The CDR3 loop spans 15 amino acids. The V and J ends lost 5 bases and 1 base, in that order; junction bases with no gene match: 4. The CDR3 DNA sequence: TGTGCCAGCAGCCGGGGACTAGCTGGCACAGATACGCAGTATTTT. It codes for CASSRGLAGTDTQYF.

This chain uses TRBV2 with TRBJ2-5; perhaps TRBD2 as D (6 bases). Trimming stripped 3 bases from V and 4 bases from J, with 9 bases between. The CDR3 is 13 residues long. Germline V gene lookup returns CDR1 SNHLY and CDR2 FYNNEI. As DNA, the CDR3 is TGTGCCAGCAGTGATATCGGGAGAGAGACCCAGTACTTC. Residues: CASSDIGRETQYF.

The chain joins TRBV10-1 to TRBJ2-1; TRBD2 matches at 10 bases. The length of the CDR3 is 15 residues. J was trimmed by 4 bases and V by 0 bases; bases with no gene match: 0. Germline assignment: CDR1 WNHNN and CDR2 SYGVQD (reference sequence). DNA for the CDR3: TGCGCCAGCAGTGAGTCACTAGCGGGATACAATGAGCAGTTCTTC. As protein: CASSESLAGYNEQFF.

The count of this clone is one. CDR3 nucleotide sequence: TGTGCCAGCAGTGCCCAACTAGCGGGGGTCAATGAGCAGTTCTTC. It specifies CASSAQLAGVNEQFF. The chain carries TRBV6-1 and TRBJ2-1, with 11 bases aligning to TRBD2. CDR1 is MNHNS and CDR2 is SASEGT in the germline V gene. With V trimmed by 4 bases and J by 6 bases, 5 bases remained unmatched. This CDR3 is 15 amino acids long.

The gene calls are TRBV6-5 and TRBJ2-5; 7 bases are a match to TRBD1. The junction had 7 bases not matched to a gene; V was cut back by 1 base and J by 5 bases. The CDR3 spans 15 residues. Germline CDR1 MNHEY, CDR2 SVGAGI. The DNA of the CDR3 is TGTGCCAGCAGTTACTACAACAGGGGCACGGAGACCCAGTACTTC. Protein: CASSYYNRGTETQYF.

CDR3: CASREQGALASYEQYF. In DNA, the CDR3 is TGTGCCAGCAGAGAACAGGGGGCTCTTGCCTCCTACGAGCAGTACTTC. The chain uses TRBV2 and TRBJ2-7; 9 bases agree with TRBD1. V shed 6 bases and J 0 bases; nucleotides not matched to a gene: 9. Germline V gene sequence: CDR1 SNHLY, CDR2 FYNNEI. This CDR3 has 16 amino acids. Supplemented by reference TRBV2 and TRBJ2-7, the full variable domain reads EPEVTQTPSHQVTQMGQEVILRCVPISNHLYFYWYRQILGQKVEFLVSFYNNEISEKSEIFDDQFSVERPDGSNFTLKIRSTKLEDSAMYFCASREQGALASYEQYFGPGTRLTVT.

CDR3 bases: TGTGCCAGCAGCCCGTTTTTCGAACTAGCGGGAGATAATGAGCAGTTCTTC. Residues: CASSPFFELAGDNEQFF. This chain uses TRBV14 with TRBJ2-1, with 11 bases matching TRBD2. This CDR3 spans 17 amino acids. CDR1 is SGHDN and CDR2 is FVKESK in the germline V gene. The ends lost 4 bases at V and 7 bases at J; junction bases unmatched: 12.

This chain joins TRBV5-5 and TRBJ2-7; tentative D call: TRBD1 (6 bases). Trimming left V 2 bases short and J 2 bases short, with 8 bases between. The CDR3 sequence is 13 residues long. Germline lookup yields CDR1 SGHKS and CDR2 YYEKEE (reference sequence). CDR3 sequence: CASSFRTAYEQYF. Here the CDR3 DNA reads TGTGCCAGCAGCTTTAGGACAGCCTACGAGCAGTACTTC.

CDR3 amino acids: CASSPRGRGYEQYF. CDR3 sequence (DNA): TGTGCCAGCAGCCCTAGGGGCAGGGGCTACGAGCAGTACTTC. The chain combines TRBV27 with TRBJ2-7; possible D gene TRBD1, 6 bases. Germline CDR1 MNHEY, CDR2 SMNVEV (reference sequence). The CDR3 runs 14 residues. V lost 6 bases, J lost 3 bases, and 15 bases lay in between.

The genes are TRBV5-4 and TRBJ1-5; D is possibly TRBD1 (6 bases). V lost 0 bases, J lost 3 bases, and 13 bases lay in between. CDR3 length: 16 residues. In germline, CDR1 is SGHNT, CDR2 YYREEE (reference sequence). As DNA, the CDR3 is TGTGCCAGCAGCTTGGGCCCAGGGGAAGACAATCAGCCCCAGCATTTT. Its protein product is CASSLGPGEDNQPQHF.

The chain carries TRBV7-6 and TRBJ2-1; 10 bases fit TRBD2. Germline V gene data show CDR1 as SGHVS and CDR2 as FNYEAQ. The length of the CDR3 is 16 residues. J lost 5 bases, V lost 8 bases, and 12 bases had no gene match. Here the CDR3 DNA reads TGTGCCAGCGGCAAAACCGGGACTAGCGTCGACAATGAGCAGTTCTTC. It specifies CASGKTGTSVDNEQFF.

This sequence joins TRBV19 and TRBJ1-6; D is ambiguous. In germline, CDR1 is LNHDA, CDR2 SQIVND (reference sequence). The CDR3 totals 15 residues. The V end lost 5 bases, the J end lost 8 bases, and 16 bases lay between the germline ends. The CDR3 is CASSPAGVWDSPLHF. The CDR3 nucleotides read TGTGCCAGTAGTCCCGCCGGGGTTTGGGATTCACCCCTCCACTTT.